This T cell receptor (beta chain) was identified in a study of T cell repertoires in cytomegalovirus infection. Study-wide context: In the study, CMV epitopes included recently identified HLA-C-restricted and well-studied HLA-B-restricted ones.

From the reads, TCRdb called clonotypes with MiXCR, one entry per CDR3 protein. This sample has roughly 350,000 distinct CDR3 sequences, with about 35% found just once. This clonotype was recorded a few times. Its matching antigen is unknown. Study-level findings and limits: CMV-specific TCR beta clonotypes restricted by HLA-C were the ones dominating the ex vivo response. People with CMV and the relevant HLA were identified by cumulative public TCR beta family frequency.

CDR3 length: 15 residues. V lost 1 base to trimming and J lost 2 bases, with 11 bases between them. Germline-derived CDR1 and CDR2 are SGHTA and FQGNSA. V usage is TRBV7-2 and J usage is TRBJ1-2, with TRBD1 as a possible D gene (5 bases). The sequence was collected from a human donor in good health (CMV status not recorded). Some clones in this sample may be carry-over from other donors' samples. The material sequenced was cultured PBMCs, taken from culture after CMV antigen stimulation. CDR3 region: CASSLGVGTNYGYTF. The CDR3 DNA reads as TGTGCCAGCAGCTTAGGGGTGGGGACGAACTATGGCTACACCTTC.